This TCR beta chain emerged from a study of blood T cell repertoires in COVID-19. Study information: COVID-19 samples, acute and convalescent, were from the United States, Italy and Spain. From T cells, B-cell-depleted T cells, or PBMCs came the material, which was cDNA or gDNA.

Generated by immunoSEQ multiplex PCR, the TCRdb table keeps only in-frame clones and is missing some. This sample has about 220,000 clones; 80% to 85% occur once, and the top ten carry 3% to 3.5%. This CDR3 comprises 13 residues. With 3 bases removed from V and 2 bases from J, the gap between germline ends came to 8 bases. The germline V gene has CDR1 SGHDT and CDR2 YYEEEE. Sequencing used peripheral blood. The origin of this receptor is a woman in her thirties who had recovered from COVID-19. This chain uses TRBV5-6 with TRBJ1-1; D not resolved. CDR3: CASSSTPNTEAFF. The CDR3 bases are TGTGCCAGCAGCTCCACACCTAACACTGAAGCTTTCTTT.